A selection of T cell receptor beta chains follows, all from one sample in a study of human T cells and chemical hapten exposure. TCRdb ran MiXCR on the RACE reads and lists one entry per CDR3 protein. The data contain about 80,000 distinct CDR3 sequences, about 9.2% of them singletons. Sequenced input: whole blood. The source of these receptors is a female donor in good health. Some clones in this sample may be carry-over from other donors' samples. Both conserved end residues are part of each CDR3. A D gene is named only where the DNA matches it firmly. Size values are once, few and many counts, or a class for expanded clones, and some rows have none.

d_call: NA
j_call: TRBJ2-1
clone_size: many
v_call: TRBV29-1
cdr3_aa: CSVDLRSGEQFF
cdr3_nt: TGCAGCGTTGATTTGAGGTCGGGTGAGCAGTTCTTC

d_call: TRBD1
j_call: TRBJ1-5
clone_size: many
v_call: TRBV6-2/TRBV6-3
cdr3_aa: CASRTARDRGRRSNQPQHF
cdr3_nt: TGTGCCAGCAGAACAGCCCGGGACAGGGGGCGACGGAGCAATCAGCCCCAGCATTTT

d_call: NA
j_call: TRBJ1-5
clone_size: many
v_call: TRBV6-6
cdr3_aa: CAARGAAGNQPQHF
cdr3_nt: TGTGCCGCCCGCGGGGCAGCCGGCAATCAGCCCCAGCATTTT

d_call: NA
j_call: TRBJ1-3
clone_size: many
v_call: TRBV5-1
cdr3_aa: CASTGDSLTGNTIYF
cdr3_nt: TGCGCCAGCACCGGGGATTCTCTGACTGGAAACACCATATATTTT

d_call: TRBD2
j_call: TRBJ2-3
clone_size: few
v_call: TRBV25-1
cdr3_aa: CASSEYSGGLSDTQYF
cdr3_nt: TGTGCCAGCAGTGAATATAGCGGGGGGTTATCAGATACGCAGTATTTT

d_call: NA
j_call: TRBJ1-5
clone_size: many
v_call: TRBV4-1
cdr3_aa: CASSQQGNSNQPQHF
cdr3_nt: TGCGCCAGCAGCCAACAGGGTAATAGCAATCAGCCCCAGCATTTT

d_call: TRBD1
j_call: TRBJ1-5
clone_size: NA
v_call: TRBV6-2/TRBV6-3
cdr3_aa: CASSRTGTGAVPQHF
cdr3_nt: TGTGCCAGCAGTCGTACCGGGACAGGGGCTGTGCCCCAGCATTTT

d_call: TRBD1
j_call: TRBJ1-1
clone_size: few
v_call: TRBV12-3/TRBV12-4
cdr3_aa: CASSPAGGRTEAFF
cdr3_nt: TGTGCCAGCAGTCCTGCAGGGGGCCGCACTGAAGCTTTCTTT

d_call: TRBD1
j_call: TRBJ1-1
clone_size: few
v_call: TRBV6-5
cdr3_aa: CASRPGQGFTEAFF
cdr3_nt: TGTGCCAGCAGACCCGGACAGGGGTTTACTGAAGCTTTCTTT

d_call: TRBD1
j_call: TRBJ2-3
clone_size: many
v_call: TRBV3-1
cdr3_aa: CASSQDWTGKDTQYF
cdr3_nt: TGTGCCAGCAGCCAAGATTGGACAGGAAAAGATACGCAGTATTTT

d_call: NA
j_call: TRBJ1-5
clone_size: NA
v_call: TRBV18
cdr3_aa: CASSPAGSNQPQHF
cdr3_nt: TGTGCCAGCTCCCCCGCCGGGAGCAATCAGCCCCAGCATTTT

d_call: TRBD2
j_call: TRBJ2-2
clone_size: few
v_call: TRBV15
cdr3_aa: CATSRQLAYGELFF
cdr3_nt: TGTGCCACCAGCAGACAACTAGCGTACGGGGAGCTGTTTTTT

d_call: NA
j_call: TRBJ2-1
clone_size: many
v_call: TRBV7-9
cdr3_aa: CASSIGGYNEQFF
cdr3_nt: TGTGCCAGCAGCATCGGGGGTTACAATGAGCAGTTCTTC

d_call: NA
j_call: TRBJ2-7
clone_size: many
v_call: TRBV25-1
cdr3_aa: CASSLAYEQYF
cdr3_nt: TGTGCCAGCAGCCTGGCCTACGAGCAGTACTTC

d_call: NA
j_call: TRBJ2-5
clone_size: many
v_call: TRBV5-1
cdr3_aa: CASSVSGEEGYQETQYF
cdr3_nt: TGCGCCAGCAGCGTCTCAGGGGAGGAGGGCTACCAAGAGACCCAGTACTTC

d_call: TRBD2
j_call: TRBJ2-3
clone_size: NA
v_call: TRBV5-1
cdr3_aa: CASSWGAGVTTDTQYF
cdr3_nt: TGCGCCAGCAGCTGGGGAGCGGGGGTTACCACAGATACGCAGTATTTT

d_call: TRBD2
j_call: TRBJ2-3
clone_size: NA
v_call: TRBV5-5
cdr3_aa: CASSTSTSGASADTQYF
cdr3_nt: TGTGCCAGCAGCACCAGTACTAGCGGGGCCTCAGCAGATACGCAGTATTTT

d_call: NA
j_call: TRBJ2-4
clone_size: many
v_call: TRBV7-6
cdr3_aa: CASSSQGGTGGGNIQYF
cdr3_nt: TGTGCCAGCAGCTCCCAAGGGGGAACAGGGGGGGGGAACATTCAGTACTTC

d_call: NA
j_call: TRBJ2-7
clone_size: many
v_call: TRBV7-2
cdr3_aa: CASSLAYTPGRYEQYF
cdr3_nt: TGTGCCAGCAGCTTAGCGTACACCCCGGGGCGGTACGAGCAGTACTTC

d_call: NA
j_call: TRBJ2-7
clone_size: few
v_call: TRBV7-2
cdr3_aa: CASSLVGGSYEQYF
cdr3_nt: TGTGCCAGCAGCTTAGTAGGAGGGTCCTACGAGCAGTACTTC

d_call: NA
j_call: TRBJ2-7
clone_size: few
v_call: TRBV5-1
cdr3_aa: CASSLVRGTRPYEQYF
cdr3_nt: TGCGCCAGCAGCTTGGTGAGGGGGACAAGACCCTACGAGCAGTACTTC

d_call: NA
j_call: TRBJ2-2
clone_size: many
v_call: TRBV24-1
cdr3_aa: CATSDLFPPGSNTGELFF
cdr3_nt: TGTGCCACCAGTGATTTGTTCCCCCCGGGCTCGAACACCGGGGAGCTGTTTTTT

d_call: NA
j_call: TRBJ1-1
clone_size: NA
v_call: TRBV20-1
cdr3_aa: CSARADVTGGAFF
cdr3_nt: TGCAGTGCTAGAGCAGACGTGACTGGGGGAGCTTTCTTT

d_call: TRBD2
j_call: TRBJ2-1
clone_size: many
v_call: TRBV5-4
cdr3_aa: CASSRTSGGRGNEQFF
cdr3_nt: TGTGCCAGCAGTAGGACTAGCGGGGGCAGAGGGAATGAGCAGTTCTTC

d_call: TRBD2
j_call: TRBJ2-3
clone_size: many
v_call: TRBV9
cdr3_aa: CASSGSGVSTDTQYF
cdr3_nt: TGTGCCAGCAGCGGTAGCGGGGTAAGCACAGATACACAGTATTTT

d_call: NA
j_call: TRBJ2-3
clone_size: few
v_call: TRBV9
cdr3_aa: CASSPDTFSTDTQYF
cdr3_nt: TGTGCCAGCAGCCCAGACACATTTAGCACAGATACGCAGTATTTT

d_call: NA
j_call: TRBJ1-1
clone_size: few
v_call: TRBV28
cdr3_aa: CASSLLYRPTEAFF
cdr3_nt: TGTGCCAGCAGTTTATTGTATCGGCCAACTGAAGCTTTCTTT

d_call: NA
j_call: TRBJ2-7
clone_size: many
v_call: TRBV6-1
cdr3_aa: CASSDEQYF
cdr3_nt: TGTGCCAGCAGTGACGAGCAGTACTTC

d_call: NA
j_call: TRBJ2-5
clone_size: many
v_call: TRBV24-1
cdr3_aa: CATSDSRTVLQETQYF
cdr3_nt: TGTGCCACCAGTGACTCCCGGACAGTATTACAAGAGACCCAGTACTTC